A selection of T cell receptor beta chains follows, all from one sample in a study of T cell responses to AZD1222 COVID-19 vaccine. Profiling relied on immunoSEQ multiplex PCR, and the TCRdb table lists in-frame clones only, not all of them. The profile shows 100,000 to 150,000 clones, 70% to 90% of them singletons. Sequenced here: peripheral blood, sampled 28 days after the second AZD1222 dose. These receptors were obtained from an adult who received the AZD1222 COVID-19 vaccine. Both conserved end residues are part of each CDR3.

>TRBJ2-7|TRBV4-1
CASSQVGLRGSSYEQYF
>TRBJ1-1|TRBV6-5
CATGQGKTEAFF
>TRBJ1-2|TRBV28
CASSLRYYGYTF
>TRBJ1-4|TRBV4-3
CASSPRGPKEKLFF
>TRBJ2-7|TRBV11-2
CASSLDLPQGQQSYEQYF
>TRBJ2-3|TRBV6-5
CASSRQAGGTDTQYF
>TRBJ1-5|TRBV7-8
CASSSYLNQPQHF
>TRBJ1-1|TRBV5-4
CASSPLDRLNTEAFF
>TRBJ2-5|TRBV28
CASSFRIPGLAFTQYF
>TRBJ2-5|TRBV3-1/TRBV3-2
CASSQDTGASKETQYF
>TRBJ2-7|TRBV28
CASSFQGAGEQYF
>TRBJ1-2|TRBV6-2/TRBV6-3
CASSYQFDPYGYTF
>TRBJ2-7|TRBV5-6
CASSRGSAYEQYF
>TRBJ1-2|TRBV7-2
CASSLKGGYGYTF
>TRBJ2-2|TRBV6-5
CASMDGTVNTGELFF
>TRBJ2-7|TRBV14
CASSLSSYEQYF
>TRBJ2-3|TRBV7-6
CASSLGGVGGDTQYF
>TRBJ1-5|TRBV19
CASSKRGEDQPQHF
>TRBJ2-2|TRBV5-1
CASSYGASNTGELFF
>TRBJ1-2|TRBV19
CASSLGQDIYGYTF
>TRBJ1-1|TRBV10-3
CAISEGQPTEAFF
>TRBJ2-7|TRBV9
CASSAQVNSYEQYF
>TRBJ2-3|TRBV10-1
CASSSSASTDTQYF
>TRBJ1-1|TRBV7-9
CASSVDRWDTEAFF
>TRBJ2-5|TRBV28
CASSRGGQETQYF
>TRBJ1-4|TRBV4-2
CASSQPEDEKLFF
>TRBJ2-1|TRBV5-8
CASSLERNEQFF
>TRBJ1-6|TRBV4-1
CASSQGVAGGGSPLHF
>TRBJ1-5|TRBV6-9
CASRTGQYSNQPQHF
>TRBJ1-2|TRBV29-1
CSVDSRNDYGYTF
>TRBJ2-2|TRBV2
CASRRDRGIGELFF
>TRBJ1-2|TRBV19
CASSGSNRGYGYTF
>TRBJ1-1|TRBV29-1
CSVDAGGGMNTEAFF
>TRBJ2-4|TRBV2
CASSEVGGLAKNIQYF
>TRBJ1-6|TRBV6-6
CASRHNPESPLHF
>TRBJ1-5|TRBV3-1/TRBV3-2
CASSKGSGNRLPQHF
>TRBJ1-3|TRBV15
CATSRPSHPGNTIYF
>TRBJ2-7|TRBV7-8
CASSRTGAGHEQYF
>TRBJ1-6|TRBV14
CASSRVGGSPLHF
>TRBJ1-5|TRBV5-4
CASSSDSGGNQPQHF
>TRBJ1-2|TRBV28
CASSARGKSNYGYTF